The 8 T cell receptor beta chains in this list originate from one sample, sequenced in a study of regulatory T cells in long-lasting Graves disease. Arm-PCR of CDR3 regions with iRepertoire HTBI primers generated TCR beta libraries. From the multiplex PCR reads, TCRdb called clonotypes with MiXCR, one entry per CDR3 protein. The sample records 400,000 to 500,000 distinct CDR3 sequences, 20% to 25% being singletons. Regarding time point: persistent/refractory GD, antithyroid drugs over 5 years with positive TRAb. After RNA was extracted from PBMCs, the TCR library was made from it. Sequences were derived from peripheral blood mononuclear cells (PBMCs), sampled when the disease was refractory, from a patient treated with antithyroid drugs. These receptors came from a female donor with Graves disease.

The sample holds a few counts of this clonotype. The chain combines TRBV3-1 with TRBJ2-1; 11 bases line up with TRBD2. The V segment lost 6 bases and the J segment 2 bases; nucleotides outside the gene matches: 6. Germline loops: CDR1 LGHDT, CDR2 YNNKEL (reference sequence). The CDR3 contains 16 residues. The CDR3 bases are TGTGCCAGCAGTTCCGCGACTAGCGGGGCCTACAATGAGCAGTTCTTC. This gives the protein CASSSATSGAYNEQFF.

This chain uses TRBV12-3 or TRBV12-4 with TRBJ2-5; 8 nucleotides agree with TRBD1. This CDR3 region has 13 residues. Trimming removed 4 bases from V and 5 bases from J; junction bases left unmatched: 3. In DNA, the CDR3 is TGTGCCAGCAGTTCATACAGGGGGGAGACCCAGTACTTC. It is translated as CASSSYRGETQYF.

This clonotype was counted ten times or more. The chain combines TRBV3-1 with TRBJ2-7, with D possibly TRBD1 on 5 matching bases. Looked up from germline, CDR1 is LGHDT and CDR2 is YNNKEL (reference sequence). V lost 4 bases, J lost 0 bases, and 13 bases lay in between. This CDR3 spans 15 amino acids. The DNA for the CDR3 is TGTGCCAGCAGCCGATCTGCAGGGAACTCCTACGAGCAGTACTTC. It encodes CASSRSAGNSYEQYF.

This clonotype was seen ten or more times. The J gene is TRBJ2-5, the V gene TRBV11-2, with D unresolved. Trimming removed 5 bases from V and 3 bases from J, with 13 bases in between. The germline V gene encodes CDR1 SGHAT and CDR2 FQNNGV. The CDR3 covers 14 residues. CDR3: CASSPWKRKETQYF. The CDR3 bases are TGTGCCAGCAGCCCCTGGAAACGGAAAGAGACCCAGTACTTC.

This clonotype has more than one count but fewer than ten. This rearrangement joins TRBV29-1 to TRBJ2-3, with D possibly being TRBD2 (5 bases). Germline V gene lookup returns CDR1 SQVTM and CDR2 ANQGSEA. The CDR3 has 13 amino acids. Trimming took off 4 bases at V and 4 bases at J, with 12 bases between the two ends. CDR3 loop: CSVAGILPDTQYF. In DNA form, the CDR3 reads TGCAGCGTTGCCGGGATCCTCCCAGATACGCAGTATTTT.

The CDR3 sequence is CASSPGGSGQPQHF. In nucleotides, the CDR3 is TGTGCCAGCAGCCCGGGGGGCTCCGGGCAGCCCCAGCATTTT. The chain combines TRBV9 with TRBJ1-5; possible D gene TRBD1, 6 bases. From germline, CDR1 is SGDLS and CDR2 YYNGEE. This CDR3 region has 14 residues. The V and J ends lost 4 bases and 7 bases respectively, with 15 bases between them.

This clonotype showed up many times. Written as DNA, the CDR3 is TGTGCCAGCAGTGAAGGGGTTGGCTACAACACTGAAGCTTTCTTT. This encodes CASSEGVGYNTEAFF. The rearrangement uses TRBV2 and TRBJ1-1, with D unresolved. The germline V gene encodes CDR1 SNHLY and CDR2 FYNNEI. V was pared by 1 base and J by 2 bases, with 11 bases between. The CDR3 covers 15 residues.

This clonotype turned up a few times. This chain joins TRBV28 and TRBJ2-3; TRBD1 matches 12 bases. This CDR3 contains 15 residues. Trimming removed 10 bases from V and 3 bases from J; junction bases left unmatched: 8. Germline CDR1 reads MDHEN; CDR2 reads SYDVKM. The CDR3, as DNA: TGTGCCATGTCGGGACAGGGGGCAGGAACAGATACGCAGTATTTT. It codes for CAMSGQGAGTDTQYF.